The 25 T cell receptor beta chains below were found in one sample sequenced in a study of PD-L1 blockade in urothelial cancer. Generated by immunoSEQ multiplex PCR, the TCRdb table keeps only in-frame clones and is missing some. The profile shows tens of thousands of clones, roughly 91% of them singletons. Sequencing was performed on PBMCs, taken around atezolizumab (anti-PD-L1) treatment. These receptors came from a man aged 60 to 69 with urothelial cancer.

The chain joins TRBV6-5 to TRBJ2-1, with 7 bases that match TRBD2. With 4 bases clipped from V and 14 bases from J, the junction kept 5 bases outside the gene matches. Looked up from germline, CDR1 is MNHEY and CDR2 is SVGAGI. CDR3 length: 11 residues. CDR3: CASSSGLVEFF. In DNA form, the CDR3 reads TGTGCCAGCAGTTCAGGACTAGTTGAGTTCTTC.

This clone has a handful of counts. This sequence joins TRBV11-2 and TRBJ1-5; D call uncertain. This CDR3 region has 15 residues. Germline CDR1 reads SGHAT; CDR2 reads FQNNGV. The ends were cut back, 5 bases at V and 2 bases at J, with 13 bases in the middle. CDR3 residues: CASSDGPGGNQPQHF. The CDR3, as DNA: TGTGCCAGCAGCGACGGACCCGGGGGCAATCAGCCCCAGCATTTT.

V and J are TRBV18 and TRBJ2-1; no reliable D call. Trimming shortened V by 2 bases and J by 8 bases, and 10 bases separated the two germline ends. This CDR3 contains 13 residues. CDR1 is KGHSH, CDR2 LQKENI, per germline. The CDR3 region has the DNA TGTGCCAGCTCACCAGGCACCGGGTATGAGCAGTTCTTC. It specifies CASSPGTGYEQFF.

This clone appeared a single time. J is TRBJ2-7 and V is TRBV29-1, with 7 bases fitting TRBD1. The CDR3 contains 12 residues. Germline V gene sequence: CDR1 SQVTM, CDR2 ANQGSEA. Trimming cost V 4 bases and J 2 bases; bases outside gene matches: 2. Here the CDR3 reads CSVGDSPYEQYF. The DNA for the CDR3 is TGCAGCGTTGGGGACAGCCCCTACGAGCAGTACTTC.

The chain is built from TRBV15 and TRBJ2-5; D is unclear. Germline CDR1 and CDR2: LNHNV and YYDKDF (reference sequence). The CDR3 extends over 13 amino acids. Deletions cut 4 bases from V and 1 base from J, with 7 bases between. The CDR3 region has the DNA TGTGCCACCAGCACGTGGGCCCAAGAGACCCAGTACTTC. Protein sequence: CATSTWAQETQYF.

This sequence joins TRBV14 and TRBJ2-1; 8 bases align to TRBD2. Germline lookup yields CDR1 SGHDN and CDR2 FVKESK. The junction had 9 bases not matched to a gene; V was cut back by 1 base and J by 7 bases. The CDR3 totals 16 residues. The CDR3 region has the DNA TGTGCCAGCAGCCAAGTTGGAGGACTAGCTTTGAATGAGCAGTTCTTC. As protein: CASSQVGGLALNEQFF.

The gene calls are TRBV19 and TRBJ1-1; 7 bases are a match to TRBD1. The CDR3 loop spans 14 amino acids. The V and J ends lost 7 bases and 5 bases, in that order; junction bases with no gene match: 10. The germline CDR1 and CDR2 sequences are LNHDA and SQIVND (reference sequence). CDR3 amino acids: CASTLTGRGTEAFF. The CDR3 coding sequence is TGTGCCAGTACCCTGACAGGGCGAGGGACTGAAGCTTTCTTT.

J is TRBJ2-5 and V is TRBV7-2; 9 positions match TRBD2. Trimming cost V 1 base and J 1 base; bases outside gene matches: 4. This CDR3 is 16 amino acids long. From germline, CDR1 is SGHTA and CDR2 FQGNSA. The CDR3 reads CASSLVAGGGQETQYF. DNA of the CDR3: TGTGCCAGCAGCTTAGTGGCGGGGGGGGGCCAAGAGACCCAGTACTTC.

CDR3 DNA: TGTGCCAGCAGTGAAATCCCGGGGGCCAAAAACATTCAGTACTTC. Translating it yields CASSEIPGAKNIQYF. The chain employs TRBV2 and TRBJ2-4; D perhaps matches TRBD2 (5 bases). Between the trimmed V and J ends, which lost 2 bases and 1 base, there was a span of 9 bases. Per germline, CDR1 SNHLY and CDR2 FYNNEI. The CDR3 runs to 15 residues.

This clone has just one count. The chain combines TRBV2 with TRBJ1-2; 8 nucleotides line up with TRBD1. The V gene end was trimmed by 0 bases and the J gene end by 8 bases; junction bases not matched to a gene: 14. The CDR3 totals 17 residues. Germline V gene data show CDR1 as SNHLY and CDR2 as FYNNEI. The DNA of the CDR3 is TGTGCCAGCAGTGAAGCGGGGACAGGTCCCCAGTTAAGAGGCTACACCTTC. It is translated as CASSEAGTGPQLRGYTF.

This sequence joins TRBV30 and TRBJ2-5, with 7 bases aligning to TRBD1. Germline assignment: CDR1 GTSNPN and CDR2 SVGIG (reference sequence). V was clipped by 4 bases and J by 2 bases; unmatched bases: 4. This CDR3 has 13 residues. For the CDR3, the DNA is TGTGCCTGGAACCCAGGGGGTCAAGAGACCCAGTACTTC. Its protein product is CAWNPGGQETQYF.

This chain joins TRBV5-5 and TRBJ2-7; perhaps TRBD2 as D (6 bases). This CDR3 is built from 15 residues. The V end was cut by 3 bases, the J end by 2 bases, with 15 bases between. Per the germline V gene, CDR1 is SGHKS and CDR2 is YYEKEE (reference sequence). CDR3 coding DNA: TGTGCCAGCAGCTGGGGACGGACTACCCCCTACGAGCAGTACTTC. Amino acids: CASSWGRTTPYEQYF.

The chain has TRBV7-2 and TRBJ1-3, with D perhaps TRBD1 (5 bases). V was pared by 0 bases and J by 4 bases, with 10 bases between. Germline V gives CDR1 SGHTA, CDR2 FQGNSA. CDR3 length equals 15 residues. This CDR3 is CASSLAGARGNTIYF. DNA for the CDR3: TGTGCCAGCAGCTTAGCTGGGGCGCGCGGAAACACCATATATTTT.

This CDR3 is CASTVSGTAGNTIYF. DNA for the CDR3: TGTGCCAGCACCGTATCCGGGACAGCTGGAAACACCATATATTTT. The V gene is TRBV6-5, the J gene TRBJ1-3; TRBD1 matches 7 bases. The CDR3 is 15 amino acids. V gave up 7 bases and J gave up 2 bases; unmatched junction bases: 8. Germline V gives CDR1 MNHEY, CDR2 SVGAGI.

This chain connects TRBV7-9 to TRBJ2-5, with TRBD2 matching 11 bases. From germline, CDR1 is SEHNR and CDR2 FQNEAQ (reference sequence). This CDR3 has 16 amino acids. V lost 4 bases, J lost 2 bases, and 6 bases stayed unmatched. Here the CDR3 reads CASSYRLAGPQETQYF. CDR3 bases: TGTGCCAGCAGCTACAGACTAGCGGGGCCTCAAGAGACCCAGTACTTC.

The CDR3 region is CSVAGGGNQPQHF. For the CDR3, the DNA is TGCAGCGTTGCTGGAGGTGGCAATCAGCCCCAGCATTTT. The chain employs TRBV29-1 and TRBJ1-5; D is unclear. V was trimmed by 4 bases and J by 2 bases, leaving 9 bases between them. The CDR3 contains 13 residues. Germline CDR1 reads SQVTM; CDR2 reads ANQGSEA.

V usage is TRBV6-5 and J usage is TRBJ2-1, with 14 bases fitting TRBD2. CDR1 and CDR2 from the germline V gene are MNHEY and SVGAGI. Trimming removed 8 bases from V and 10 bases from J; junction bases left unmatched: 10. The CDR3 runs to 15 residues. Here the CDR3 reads CASRSGTSGGREQFF. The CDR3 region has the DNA TGTGCCAGCCGCTCCGGGACTAGCGGGGGTAGGGAGCAGTTCTTC.

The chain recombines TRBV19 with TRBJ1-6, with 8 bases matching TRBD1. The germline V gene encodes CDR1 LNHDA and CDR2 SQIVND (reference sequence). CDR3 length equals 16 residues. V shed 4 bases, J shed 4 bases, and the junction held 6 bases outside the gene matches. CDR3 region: CASSTDRASYNSPLHF. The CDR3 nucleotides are TGTGCCAGTAGTACGGACAGGGCGTCTTATAATTCACCCCTCCACTTT. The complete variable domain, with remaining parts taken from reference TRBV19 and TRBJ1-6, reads DGGITQSPKYLFRKEGQNVTLSCEQNLNHDAMYWYRQDPGQGLRLIYYSQIVNDFQKGDIAEGYSVSREKKESFPLTVTSAQKNPTAFYLCASSTDRASYNSPLHFGNGTRLTVT.

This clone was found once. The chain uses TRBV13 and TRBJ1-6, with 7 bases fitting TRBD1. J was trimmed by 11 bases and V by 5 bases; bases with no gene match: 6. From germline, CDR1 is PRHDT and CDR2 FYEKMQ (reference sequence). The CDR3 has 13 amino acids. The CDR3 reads CASSAGGSAPLHF. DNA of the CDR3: TGTGCCAGCAGCGCAGGGGGTTCGGCACCCCTCCACTTT.

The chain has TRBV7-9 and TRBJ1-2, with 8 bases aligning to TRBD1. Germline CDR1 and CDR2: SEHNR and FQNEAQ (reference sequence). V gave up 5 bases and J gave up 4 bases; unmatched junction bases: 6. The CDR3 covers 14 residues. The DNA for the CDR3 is TGTGCCAGCAGCCTACAGGGGGATGCCTATGGCTACACCTTC. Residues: CASSLQGDAYGYTF.

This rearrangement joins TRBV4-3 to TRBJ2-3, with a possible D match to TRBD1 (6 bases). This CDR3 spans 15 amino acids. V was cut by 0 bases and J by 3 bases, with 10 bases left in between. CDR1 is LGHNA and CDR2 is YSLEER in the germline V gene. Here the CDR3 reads CASSQDWTDTDTQYF. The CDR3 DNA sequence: TGCGCCAGCAGCCAAGATTGGACAGATACAGATACGCAGTATTTT.

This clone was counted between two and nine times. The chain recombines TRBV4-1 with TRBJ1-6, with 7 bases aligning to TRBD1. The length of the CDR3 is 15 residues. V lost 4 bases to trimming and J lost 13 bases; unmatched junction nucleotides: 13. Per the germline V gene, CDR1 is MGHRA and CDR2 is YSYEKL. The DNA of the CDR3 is TGCGCCAGCAGCCCCAACGACAGGGTGGATGAGCCCCTCCACTTT. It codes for CASSPNDRVDEPLHF.

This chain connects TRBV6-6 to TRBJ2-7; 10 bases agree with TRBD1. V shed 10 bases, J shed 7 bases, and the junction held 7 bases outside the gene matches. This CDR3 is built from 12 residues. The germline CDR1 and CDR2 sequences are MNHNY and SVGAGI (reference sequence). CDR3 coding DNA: TGTGCCACCCGACAGGGGGCGGGGGAGCAGTACTTC. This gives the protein CATRQGAGEQYF.

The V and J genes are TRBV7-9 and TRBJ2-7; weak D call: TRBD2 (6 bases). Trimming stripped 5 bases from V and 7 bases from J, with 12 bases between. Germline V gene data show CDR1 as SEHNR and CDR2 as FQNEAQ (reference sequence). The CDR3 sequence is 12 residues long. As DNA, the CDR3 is TGTGCCAGCAGCGAAGGGGCGGGAGAGCAGTACTTC. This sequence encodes CASSEGAGEQYF.

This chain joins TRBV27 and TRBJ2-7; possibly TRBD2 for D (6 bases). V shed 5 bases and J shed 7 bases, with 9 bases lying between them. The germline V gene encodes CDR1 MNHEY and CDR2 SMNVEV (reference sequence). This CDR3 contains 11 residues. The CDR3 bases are TGTGCCAGCAGTCGGGGGTATGAGCAGTACTTC. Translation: CASSRGYEQYF.